This record covers a single T cell receptor beta chain. The same CDR3 can be traced to other DNA sequences in this sample. The data stem from a study of shared T cell receptors in the human thymus. Sequencing was performed with immunoSEQ multiplex PCR; in TCRdb, only in-frame clones are kept and a portion is missing. The sample holds 700,000 or so clones, approximately 83% seen once. From germline, CDR1 is MNHEY and CDR2 SVGAGI. V lost 5 bases to trimming and J lost 10 bases; unmatched junction nucleotides: 7. The CDR3 contains 14 residues. This sample was shared with a second study, whose subject was human thymus T cells. That source reports: The study used thymus tissue resected during corrective heart surgery. Use of V and J genes seemed skewed within the thymic and blood repertoires. What related research reported was that thymic repertoires overlapped highly among unrelated individuals.

This rearrangement joins TRBV6-5 to TRBJ1-6, with TRBD1 matching 8 bases. The sequencing sample was made of thymocytes. The TCR originated in a girl under two years old with a congenital heart defect. The CDR3 nucleotides read TGTGCCAGCAGTCCCACAGGGGGAGGATCACCCCTCCACTTT. Its translation is CASSPTGGGSPLHF.